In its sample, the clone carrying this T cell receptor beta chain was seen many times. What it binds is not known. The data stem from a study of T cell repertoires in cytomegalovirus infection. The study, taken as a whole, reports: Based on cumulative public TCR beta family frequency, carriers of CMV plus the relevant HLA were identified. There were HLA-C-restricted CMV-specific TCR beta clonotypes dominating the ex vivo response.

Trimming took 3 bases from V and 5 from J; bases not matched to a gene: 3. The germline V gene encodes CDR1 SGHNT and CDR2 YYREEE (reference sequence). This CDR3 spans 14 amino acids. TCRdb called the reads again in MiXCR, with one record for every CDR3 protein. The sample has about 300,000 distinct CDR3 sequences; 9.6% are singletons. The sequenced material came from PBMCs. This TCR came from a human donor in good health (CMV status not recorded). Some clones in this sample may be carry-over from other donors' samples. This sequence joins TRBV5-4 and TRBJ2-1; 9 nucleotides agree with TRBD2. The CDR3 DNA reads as TGTGCCAGCAGCTGGGGACTAGCCAACAATGAGCAGTTCTTC. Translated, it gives CASSWGLANNEQFF.